The 11 T cell receptor beta chains listed next were all sequenced from one sample in a study of blood T cell repertoires in COVID-19. TCRdb's table, derived via immunoSEQ multiplex PCR, lists solely in-frame clones and lacks some. Of more than 40,000 clones in the sample, approximately 84% were seen once. Sequenced sample: peripheral blood. Source of these receptors: a man in his fifties with acute or convalescent COVID-19.

The chain joins TRBV5-1 to TRBJ2-1, with D possibly matching TRBD1 (5 bases). The CDR3 has 14 amino acids. Trimming removed 0 bases at V and 2 bases at J, with 6 bases between. Germline V gene data show CDR1 as SGHRS and CDR2 as YFSETQ. This chain's CDR3 is CASSLGQPYNEQFF. The CDR3 DNA sequence: TGCGCCAGCAGCTTGGGACAGCCCTACAATGAGCAGTTCTTC.

This chain links TRBV12-3 or TRBV12-4 with TRBJ1-3; the match to TRBD1 covers 10 bases. J lost 8 bases, V lost 6 bases, and 4 bases had no gene match. The CDR3 runs to 13 residues. The CDR3 loop is CASRRDRGDTIYF. The DNA of the CDR3 is TGTGCCAGCAGAAGGGACAGGGGTGACACCATATATTTT.

The chain recombines TRBV5-4 with TRBJ2-3; D may be TRBD2 (5 bases). The CDR3 is 15 amino acids. The germline V gene has CDR1 SGHNT and CDR2 YYREEE (reference sequence). Trimming took 7 bases from V and 6 from J, leaving 21 bases between them. The CDR3 region is CASLTNPSVSDTQYF. CDR3 nucleotide sequence: TGTGCCAGCCTGACTAATCCGAGCGTGTCGGATACGCAGTATTTT.

This chain links TRBV14 with TRBJ2-1; 7 bases line up with TRBD2. V was pared by 4 bases and J by 6 bases, with 21 bases of the junction left unmatched. The CDR3 runs 19 residues. Germline V gene sequence: CDR1 SGHDN, CDR2 FVKESK. The chain's CDR3 is CASSRLMAGAIRPGNEQFF. CDR3 nucleotides: TGTGCCAGCAGCCGATTGATGGCGGGAGCAATTCGGCCGGGCAATGAGCAGTTCTTC.

This chain joins TRBV4-1 and TRBJ1-2, with D tentatively TRBD1 (6 bases). The V and J ends lost 5 bases and 4 bases respectively, with 14 bases between them. The CDR3 is 14 residues long. Per the germline V gene, CDR1 is MGHRA and CDR2 is YSYEKL. In DNA form, the CDR3 reads TGCGCCAGCAGCGCCGGAACAGGGCTCTATGGCTACACCTTC. It is translated as CASSAGTGLYGYTF.

This chain links TRBV28 with TRBJ2-3, with 10 bases that match TRBD2. This CDR3 has 15 residues. V lost 6 bases and J lost 2; bases outside the gene matches: 5. CDR1 is MDHEN and CDR2 is SYDVKM in the germline V gene. The CDR3 DNA follows: TGTGCCAGCAGAGGGACTAGCGAATACACAGATACGCAGTATTTT. Amino acids: CASRGTSEYTDTQYF.

CDR3 in DNA: TGTGCCAGCCTAATGACAGGGAGAGAGACCCAGTACTTC. Its protein is CASLMTGRETQYF. The chain carries TRBV12-3 or TRBV12-4 and TRBJ2-5; 7 bases are a match to TRBD1. The CDR3 loop spans 13 amino acids. V lost 8 bases to trimming and J lost 4 bases; unmatched junction nucleotides: 7.

This clone has a handful of counts. The chain links TRBV27 to TRBJ2-1, with 8 nucleotides matching TRBD1. V was pared by 3 bases and J by 7 bases, with 8 bases of the junction left unmatched. This CDR3 comprises 15 residues. Germline CDR1 and CDR2: MNHEY and SMNVEV (reference sequence). The CDR3 DNA is TGTGCCAGCAGTTTCAGACAGGGGCTCTTGAATGAGCAGTTCTTC. Protein: CASSFRQGLLNEQFF.

The V gene is TRBV18, the J gene TRBJ2-5; D is possibly TRBD1 (5 bases). V dropped 3 bases and J dropped 7 bases, with 15 bases sitting between them. This CDR3 has 14 residues. The germline V gene has CDR1 KGHSH and CDR2 LQKENI. CDR3 sequence: CASSPGQSQGTQYF. As DNA, the CDR3 is TGTGCCAGCTCACCGGGCCAGAGCCAGGGGACCCAGTACTTC.

This clone is a singleton in its sample. The chain has TRBV14 and TRBJ2-1; perhaps TRBD1 as D (7 bases). Per germline, CDR1 SGHDN and CDR2 FVKESK. V shed 2 bases and J shed 8 bases, with 16 bases lying between them. The CDR3 consists of 15 residues. The CDR3 region has the DNA TGTGCCAGCAGCCAATACCCAGGGGGGCGATATGAGCAGTTCTTC. This sequence encodes CASSQYPGGRYEQFF.

The genes are TRBV19 and TRBJ2-7; D might be TRBD2 (6 bases). Germline CDR1 LNHDA, CDR2 SQIVND (reference sequence). The V end lost 1 base, the J end lost 3 bases, and 19 bases lay between the germline ends. The CDR3 totals 17 residues. In nucleotides, the CDR3 is TGTGCCAGTAGTATAGGGGCCGGGACTGGTCTTTTCTACGAGCAGTACTTC. It encodes CASSIGAGTGLFYEQYF.